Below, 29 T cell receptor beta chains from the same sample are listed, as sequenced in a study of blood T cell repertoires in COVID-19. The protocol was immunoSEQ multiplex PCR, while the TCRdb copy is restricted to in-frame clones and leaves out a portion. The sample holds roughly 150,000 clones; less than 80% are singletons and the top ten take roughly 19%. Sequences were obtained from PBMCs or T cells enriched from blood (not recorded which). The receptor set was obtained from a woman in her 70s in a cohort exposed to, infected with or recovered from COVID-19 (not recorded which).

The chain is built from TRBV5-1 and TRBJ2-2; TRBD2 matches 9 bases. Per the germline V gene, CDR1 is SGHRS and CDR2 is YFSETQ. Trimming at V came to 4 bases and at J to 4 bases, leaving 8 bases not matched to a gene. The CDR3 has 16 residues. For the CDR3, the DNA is TGCGCCAGCAGCCTCAGTAGCGGGAGTGGCACCGGGGAGCTGTTTTTT. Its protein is CASSLSSGSGTGELFF.

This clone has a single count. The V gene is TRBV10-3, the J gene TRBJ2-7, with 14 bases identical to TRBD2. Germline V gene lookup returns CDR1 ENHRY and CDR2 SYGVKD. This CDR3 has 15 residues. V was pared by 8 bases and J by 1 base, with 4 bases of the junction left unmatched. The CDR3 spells CAIGGTSGRSYEQYF. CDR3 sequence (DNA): TGTGCCATCGGGGGGACTAGCGGGAGATCCTACGAGCAGTACTTC.

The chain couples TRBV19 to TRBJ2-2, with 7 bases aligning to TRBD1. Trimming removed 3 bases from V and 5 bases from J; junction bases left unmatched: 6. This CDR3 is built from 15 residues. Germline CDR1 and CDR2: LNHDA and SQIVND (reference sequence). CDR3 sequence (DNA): TGTGCCAGTAGTATCCGGGACAGAACGACCGGGGAGCTGTTTTTT. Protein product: CASSIRDRTTGELFF.

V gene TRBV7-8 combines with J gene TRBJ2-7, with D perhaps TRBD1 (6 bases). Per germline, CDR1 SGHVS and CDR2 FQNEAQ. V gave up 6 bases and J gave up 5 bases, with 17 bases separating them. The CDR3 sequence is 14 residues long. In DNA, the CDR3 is TGTGCCAGCAGTACCAACCGGGACACGAACGAGCAGTACTTC. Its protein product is CASSTNRDTNEQYF. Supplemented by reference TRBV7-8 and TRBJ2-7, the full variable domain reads GAGVSQSPRYKVAKRGQDVALRCDPISGHVSLFWYQQALGQGPEFLTYFQNEAQLDKSGLPSDRFFAERPEGSVSTLKIQRTQQEDSAVYLCASSTNRDTNEQYFGPGTRLTVT.

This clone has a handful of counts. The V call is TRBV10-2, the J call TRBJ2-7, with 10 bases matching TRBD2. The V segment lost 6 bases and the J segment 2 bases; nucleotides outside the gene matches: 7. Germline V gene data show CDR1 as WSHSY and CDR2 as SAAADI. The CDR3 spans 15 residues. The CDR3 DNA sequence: TGCGCCAGCAGCGAATCTAGCGGGAGTCCCTACGAGCAGTACTTC. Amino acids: CASSESSGSPYEQYF.

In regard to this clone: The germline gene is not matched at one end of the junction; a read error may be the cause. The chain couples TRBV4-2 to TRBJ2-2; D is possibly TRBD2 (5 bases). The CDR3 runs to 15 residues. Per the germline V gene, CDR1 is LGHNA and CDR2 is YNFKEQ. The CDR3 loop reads CASSQEGLITGKLFF. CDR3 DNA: TGTGCCAGCAGCCAAGAAGGCCTGATCACCGGGAAGCTGTTTTTT.

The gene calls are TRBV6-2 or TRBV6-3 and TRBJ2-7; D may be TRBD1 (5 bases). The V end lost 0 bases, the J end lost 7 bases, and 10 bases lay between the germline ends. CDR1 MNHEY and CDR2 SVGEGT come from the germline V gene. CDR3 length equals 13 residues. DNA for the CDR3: TGTGCCAGCAGTTACTCCTTCCAGGGAGAGCAGTACTTC. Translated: CASSYSFQGEQYF.

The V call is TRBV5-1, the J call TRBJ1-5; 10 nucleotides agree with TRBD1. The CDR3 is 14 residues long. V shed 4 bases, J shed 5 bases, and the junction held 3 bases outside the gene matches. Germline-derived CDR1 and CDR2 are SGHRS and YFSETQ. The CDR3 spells CASSDGTGDQPQHF. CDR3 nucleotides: TGCGCCAGCAGCGACGGGACAGGGGATCAGCCCCAGCATTTT.

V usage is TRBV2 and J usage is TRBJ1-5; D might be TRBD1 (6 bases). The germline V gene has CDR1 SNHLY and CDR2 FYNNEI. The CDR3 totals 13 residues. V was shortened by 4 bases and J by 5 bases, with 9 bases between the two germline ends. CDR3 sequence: CASSADSDQPQHF. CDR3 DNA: TGTGCCAGCAGTGCGGACAGTGATCAGCCCCAGCATTTT.

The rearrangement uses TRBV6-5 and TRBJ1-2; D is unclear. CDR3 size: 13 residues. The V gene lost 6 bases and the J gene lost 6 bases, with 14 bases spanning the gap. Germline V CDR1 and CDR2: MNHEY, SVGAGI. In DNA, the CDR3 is TGTGCCAGCAGCCCCTCCGGGTGGGATGGCTACACCTTC. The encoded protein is CASSPSGWDGYTF.

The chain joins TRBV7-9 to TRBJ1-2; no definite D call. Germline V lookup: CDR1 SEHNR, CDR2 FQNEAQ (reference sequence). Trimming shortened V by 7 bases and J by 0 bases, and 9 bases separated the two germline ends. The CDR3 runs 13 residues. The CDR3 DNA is TGTGCCAGCACCCTTTTAGCTAACTATGGCTACACCTTC. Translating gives CASTLLANYGYTF.

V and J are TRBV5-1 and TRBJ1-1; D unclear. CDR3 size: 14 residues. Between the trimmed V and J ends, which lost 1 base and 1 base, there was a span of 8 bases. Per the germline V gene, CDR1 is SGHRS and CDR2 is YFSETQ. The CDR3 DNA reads TGCGCCAGCAGCTTGAATCCAGAGAACACTGAAGCTTTCTTT. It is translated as CASSLNPENTEAFF.

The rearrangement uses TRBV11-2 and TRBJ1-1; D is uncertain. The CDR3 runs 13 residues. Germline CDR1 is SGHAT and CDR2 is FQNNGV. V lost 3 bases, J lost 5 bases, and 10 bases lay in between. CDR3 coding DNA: TGTGCCAGCAGCTTTCTCGAGCGGACTGAAGCTTTCTTT. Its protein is CASSFLERTEAFF.

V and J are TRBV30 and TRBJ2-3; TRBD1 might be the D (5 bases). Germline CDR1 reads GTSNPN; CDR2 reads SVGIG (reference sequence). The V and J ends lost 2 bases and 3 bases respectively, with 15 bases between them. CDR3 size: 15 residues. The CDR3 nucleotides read TGTGCCTGGAGTACGCGCAGGGCGGCGACAGATACGCAGTATTTT. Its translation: CAWSTRRAATDTQYF.

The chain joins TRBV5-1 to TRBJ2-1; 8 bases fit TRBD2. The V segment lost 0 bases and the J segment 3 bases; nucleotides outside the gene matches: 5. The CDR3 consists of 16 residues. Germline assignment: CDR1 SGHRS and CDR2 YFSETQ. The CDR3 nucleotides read TGCGCCAGCAGCTTGGCGGGGACTAGTTACTACAATGAGCAGTTCTTC. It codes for CASSLAGTSYYNEQFF.

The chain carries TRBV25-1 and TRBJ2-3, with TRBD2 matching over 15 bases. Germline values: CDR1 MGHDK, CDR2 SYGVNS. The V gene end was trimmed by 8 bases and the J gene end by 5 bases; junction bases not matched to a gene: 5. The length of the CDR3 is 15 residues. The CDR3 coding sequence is TGTGCCAGCCAAGAGGGACTAGCGGGAGGAGATACGCAGTATTTT. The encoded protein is CASQEGLAGGDTQYF.

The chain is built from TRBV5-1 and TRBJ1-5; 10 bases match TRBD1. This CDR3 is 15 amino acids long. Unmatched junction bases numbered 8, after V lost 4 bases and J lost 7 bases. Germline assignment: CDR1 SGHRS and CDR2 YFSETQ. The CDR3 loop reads CASSPGQGERQPQHF. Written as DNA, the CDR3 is TGCGCCAGCAGCCCTGGACAGGGGGAAAGGCAGCCCCAGCATTTT.

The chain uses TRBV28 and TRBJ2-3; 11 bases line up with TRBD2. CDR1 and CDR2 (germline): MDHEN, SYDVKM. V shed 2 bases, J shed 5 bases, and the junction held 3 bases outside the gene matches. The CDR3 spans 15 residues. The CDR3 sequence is CASSLLAGGGDTQYF. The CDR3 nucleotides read TGTGCCAGCAGTTTACTAGCGGGAGGTGGAGATACGCAGTATTTT.

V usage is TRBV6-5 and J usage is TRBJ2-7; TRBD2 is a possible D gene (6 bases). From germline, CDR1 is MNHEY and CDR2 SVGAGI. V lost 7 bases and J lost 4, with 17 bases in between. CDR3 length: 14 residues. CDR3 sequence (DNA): TGTGCCAGCAAGGAGGCTAGCGAGAGATACGAGCAGTACTTC. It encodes CASKEASERYEQYF.

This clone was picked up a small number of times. The CDR3 reads CASSQRDEKLFF. In DNA form, the CDR3 reads TGTGCCAGCAGTCAGCGAGATGAAAAACTGTTTTTT. V and J are TRBV28 and TRBJ1-4, with D unclear. Germline V gene sequence: CDR1 MDHEN, CDR2 SYDVKM. V shed 5 bases and J shed 6 bases, with 7 bases lying between them. The CDR3 is 12 residues long. The full variable domain, completed using reference TRBV28 and TRBJ1-4, is DVKVTQSSRYLVKRTGEKVFLECVQDMDHENMFWYRQDPGLGLRLIYFSYDVKMKEKGDIPEGYSVSREKKERFSLILESASTNQTSMYLCASSQRDEKLFFGSGTQLSVL.

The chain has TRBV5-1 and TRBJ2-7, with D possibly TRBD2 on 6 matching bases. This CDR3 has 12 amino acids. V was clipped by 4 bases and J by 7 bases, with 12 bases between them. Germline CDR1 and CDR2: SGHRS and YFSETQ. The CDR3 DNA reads TGCGCCAGCAGCGTTAGCGGAGTTGAGCAGTACTTC. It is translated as CASSVSGVEQYF.

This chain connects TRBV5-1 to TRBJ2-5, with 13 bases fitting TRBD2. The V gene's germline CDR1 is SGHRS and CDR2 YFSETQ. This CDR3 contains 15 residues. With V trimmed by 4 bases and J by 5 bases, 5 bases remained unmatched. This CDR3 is CASSPGLAGLETQYF. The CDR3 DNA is TGCGCCAGCAGCCCGGGACTAGCGGGATTGGAGACCCAGTACTTC.

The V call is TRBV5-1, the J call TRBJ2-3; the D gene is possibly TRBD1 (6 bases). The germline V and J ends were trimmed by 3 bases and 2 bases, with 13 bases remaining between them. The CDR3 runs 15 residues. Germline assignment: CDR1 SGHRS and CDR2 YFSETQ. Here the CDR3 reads CASSSSGVSTDTQYF. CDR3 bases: TGCGCCAGCAGCTCATCAGGGGTATCCACAGATACGCAGTATTTT.

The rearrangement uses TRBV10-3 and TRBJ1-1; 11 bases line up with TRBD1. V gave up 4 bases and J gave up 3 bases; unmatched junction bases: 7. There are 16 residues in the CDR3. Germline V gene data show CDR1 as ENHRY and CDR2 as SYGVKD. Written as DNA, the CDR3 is TGTGCCATCAGTGCCCCCGGGACAGGGGGTCACACTGAAGCTTTCTTT. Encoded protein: CAISAPGTGGHTEAFF.

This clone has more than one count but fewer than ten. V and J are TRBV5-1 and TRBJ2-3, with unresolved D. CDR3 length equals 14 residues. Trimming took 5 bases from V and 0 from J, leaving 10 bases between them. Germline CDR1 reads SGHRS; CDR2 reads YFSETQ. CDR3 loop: CASRSDTSTDTQYF. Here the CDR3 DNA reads TGCGCCAGCAGAAGCGATACTAGCACAGATACGCAGTATTTT.

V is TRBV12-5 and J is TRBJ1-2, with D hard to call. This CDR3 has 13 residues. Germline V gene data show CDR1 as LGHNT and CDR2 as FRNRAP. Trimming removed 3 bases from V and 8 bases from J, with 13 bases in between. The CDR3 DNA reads TGTGCTAGTGGTTTCGAGGGCATCGGAGGCTACACCTTC. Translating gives CASGFEGIGGYTF.

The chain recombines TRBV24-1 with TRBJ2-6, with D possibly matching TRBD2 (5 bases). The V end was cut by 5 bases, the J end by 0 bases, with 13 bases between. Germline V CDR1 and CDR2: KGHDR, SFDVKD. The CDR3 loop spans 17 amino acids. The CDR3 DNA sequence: TGTGCCACCAGTGCGAGGGTAGGGAGCTCTGGGGCCAACGTCCTGACTTTC. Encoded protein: CATSARVGSSGANVLTF.

CDR3 loop: CASSLVAGVVTDTQYF. DNA of the CDR3: TGTGCCAGCAGCCTCGTAGCGGGAGTCGTCACAGATACGCAGTATTTT. The chain joins TRBV7-9 to TRBJ2-3, with TRBD2 matching over 9 bases. Germline assignment: CDR1 SEHNR and CDR2 FQNEAQ (reference sequence). This CDR3 is 16 amino acids long. The V segment lost 5 bases and the J segment 2 bases; nucleotides outside the gene matches: 8.

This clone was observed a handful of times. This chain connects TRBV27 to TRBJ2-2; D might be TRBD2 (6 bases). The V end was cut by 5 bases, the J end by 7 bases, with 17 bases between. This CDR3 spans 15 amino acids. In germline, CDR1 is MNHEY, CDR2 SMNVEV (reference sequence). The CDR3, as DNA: TGTGCCAGCAGTCCGGGACTGGGCTATGTCGGGGAGCTGTTTTTT. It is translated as CASSPGLGYVGELFF.